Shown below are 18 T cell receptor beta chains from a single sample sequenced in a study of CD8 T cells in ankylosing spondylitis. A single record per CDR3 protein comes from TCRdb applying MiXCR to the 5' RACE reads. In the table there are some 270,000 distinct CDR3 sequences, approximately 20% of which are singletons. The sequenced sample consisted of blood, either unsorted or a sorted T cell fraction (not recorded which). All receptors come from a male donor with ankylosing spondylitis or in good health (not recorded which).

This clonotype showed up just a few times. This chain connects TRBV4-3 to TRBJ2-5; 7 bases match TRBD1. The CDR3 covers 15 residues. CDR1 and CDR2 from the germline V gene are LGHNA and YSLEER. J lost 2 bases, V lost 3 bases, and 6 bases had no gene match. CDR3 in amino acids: CASSQMDRPQETQYF. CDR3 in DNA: TGCGCCAGCAGCCAGATGGACAGGCCACAAGAGACCCAGTACTTC.

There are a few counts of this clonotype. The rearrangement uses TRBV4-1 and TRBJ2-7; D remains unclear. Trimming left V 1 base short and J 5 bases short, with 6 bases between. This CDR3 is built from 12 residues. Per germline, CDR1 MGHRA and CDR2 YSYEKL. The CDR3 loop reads CASSQGGDEQYF. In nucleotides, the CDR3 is TGCGCCAGCAGCCAAGGCGGTGACGAGCAGTACTTC.

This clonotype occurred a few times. This CDR3 reads CAISESGLAGGSGNEQFF. The DNA of the CDR3 is TGTGCCATCAGTGAGTCGGGACTAGCGGGAGGATCTGGTAATGAGCAGTTCTTC. This chain links TRBV10-3 with TRBJ2-1; TRBD2 matches at 15 bases. Germline V gene sequence: CDR1 ENHRY, CDR2 SYGVKD. This CDR3 contains 18 residues. Trimming cost V 0 bases and J 7 bases; bases outside gene matches: 7.

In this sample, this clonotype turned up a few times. CDR3 nucleotides: TGTGCCAGCTTTTCGGACGGAACCAGATTCTACAATGAGCAGTTCTTC. Its translation: CASFSDGTRFYNEQFF. V usage is TRBV27 and J usage is TRBJ2-1; no clear D gene. The ends were cut back, 8 bases at V and 3 bases at J, with 20 bases in the middle. The CDR3 has 16 residues. CDR1 MNHEY and CDR2 SMNVEV come from the germline V gene (reference sequence).

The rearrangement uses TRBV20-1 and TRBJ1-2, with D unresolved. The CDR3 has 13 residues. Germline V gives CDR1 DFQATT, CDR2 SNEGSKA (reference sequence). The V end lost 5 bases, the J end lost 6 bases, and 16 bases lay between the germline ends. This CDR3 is CSALGPKTNGYTF. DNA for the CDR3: TGCAGTGCTCTAGGCCCTAAAACTAATGGCTACACCTTC.

The CDR3 sequence: CATSRDGGSSSYEQYF. CDR3 bases: TGTGCCACCAGCAGAGACGGGGGCTCCAGCTCCTACGAGCAGTACTTC. This chain links TRBV15 with TRBJ2-7, with D tentatively TRBD1 or TRBD2 (6 bases each). The CDR3 is 16 residues long. V was pared by 0 bases and J by 0 bases, with 12 bases between. The germline V gene encodes CDR1 LNHNV and CDR2 YYDKDF (reference sequence). The full variable domain, in which reference TRBV15 and TRBJ2-7 provide the parts outside the CDR3, is DAMVIQNPRYQVTQFGKPVTLSCSQTLNHNVMYWYQQKSSQAPKLLFHYYDKDFNNEADTPDNFQSRRPNTSFCFLDIRSPGLGDTAMYLCATSRDGGSSSYEQYFGPGTRLTVT.

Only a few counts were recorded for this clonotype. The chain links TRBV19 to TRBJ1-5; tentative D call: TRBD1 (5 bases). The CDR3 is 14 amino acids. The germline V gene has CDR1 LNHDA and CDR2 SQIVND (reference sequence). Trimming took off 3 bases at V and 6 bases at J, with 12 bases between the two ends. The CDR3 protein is CASSMGQGIQPQHF. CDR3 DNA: TGTGCCAGTAGTATGGGGCAGGGCATTCAGCCCCAGCATTTT.

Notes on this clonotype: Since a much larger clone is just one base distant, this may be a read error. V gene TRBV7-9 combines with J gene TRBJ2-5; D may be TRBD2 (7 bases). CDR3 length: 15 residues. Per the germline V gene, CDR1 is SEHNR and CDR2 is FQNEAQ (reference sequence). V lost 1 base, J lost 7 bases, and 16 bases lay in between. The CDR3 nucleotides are TGTGCCAGCAGCTTAGTGAAAACAGGGAGGGGGACCCAGTACTTC. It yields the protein CASSLVKTGRGTQYF.

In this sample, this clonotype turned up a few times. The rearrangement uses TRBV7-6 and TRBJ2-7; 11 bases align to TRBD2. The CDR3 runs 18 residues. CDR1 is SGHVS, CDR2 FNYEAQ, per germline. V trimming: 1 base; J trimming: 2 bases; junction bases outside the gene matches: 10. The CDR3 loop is CASSLGQAGLAVAYEQYF. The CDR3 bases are TGTGCCAGCAGCTTAGGGCAGGCGGGACTAGCGGTTGCCTACGAGCAGTACTTC.

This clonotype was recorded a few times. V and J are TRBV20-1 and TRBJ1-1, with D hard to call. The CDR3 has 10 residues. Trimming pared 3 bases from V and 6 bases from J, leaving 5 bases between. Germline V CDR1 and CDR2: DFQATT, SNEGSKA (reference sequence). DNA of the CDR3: TGCAGTGCTAGGGGTGCTGAAGCTTTCTTT. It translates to CSARGAEAFF.

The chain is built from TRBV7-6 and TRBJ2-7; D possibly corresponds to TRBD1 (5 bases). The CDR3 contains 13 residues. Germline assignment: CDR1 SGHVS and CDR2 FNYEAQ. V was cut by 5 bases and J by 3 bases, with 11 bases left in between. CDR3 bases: TGTGCCAGCAGCCAGGGCCGCAACTACGAGCAGTACTTC. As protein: CASSQGRNYEQYF.

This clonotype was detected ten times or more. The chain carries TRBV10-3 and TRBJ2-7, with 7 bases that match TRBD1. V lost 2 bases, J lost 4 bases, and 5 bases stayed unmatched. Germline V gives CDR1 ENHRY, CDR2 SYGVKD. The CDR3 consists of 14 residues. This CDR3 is CAISEVGTVYEQYF. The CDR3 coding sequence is TGTGCCATCAGTGAGGTTGGGACAGTTTACGAGCAGTACTTC.

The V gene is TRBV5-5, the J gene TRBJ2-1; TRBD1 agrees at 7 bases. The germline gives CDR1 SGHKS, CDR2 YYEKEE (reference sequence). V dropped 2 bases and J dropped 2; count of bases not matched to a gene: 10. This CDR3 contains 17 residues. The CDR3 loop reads CASSFPRQGNAYNEQFF. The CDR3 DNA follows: TGTGCCAGCAGCTTCCCGAGACAGGGTAATGCCTACAATGAGCAGTTCTTC.

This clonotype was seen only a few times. CDR3 loop: CASSATSRNEQFF. The CDR3 bases are TGTGCCAGCAGTGCGACTAGCAGGAATGAGCAGTTCTTC. The V call is TRBV12-3 or TRBV12-4, the J call TRBJ2-1, with 7 positions matching TRBD2. After removal of 5 bases from V and 7 bases from J, the junction contained 5 bases not matched to a gene. This CDR3 comprises 13 residues.

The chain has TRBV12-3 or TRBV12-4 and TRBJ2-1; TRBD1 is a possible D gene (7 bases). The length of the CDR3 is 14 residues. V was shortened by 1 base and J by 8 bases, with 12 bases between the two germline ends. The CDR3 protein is CASSLVQGGYEQFF. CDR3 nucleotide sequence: TGTGCCAGCAGTTTAGTCCAGGGGGGCTATGAGCAGTTCTTC.

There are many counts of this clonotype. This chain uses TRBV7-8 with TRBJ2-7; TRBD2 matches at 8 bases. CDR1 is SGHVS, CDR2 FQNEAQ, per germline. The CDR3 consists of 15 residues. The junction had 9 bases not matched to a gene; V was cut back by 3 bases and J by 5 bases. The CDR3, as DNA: TGTGCCAGCAGCTTCGGGGAGCGGGAGTTCGACGAGCAGTACTTC. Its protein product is CASSFGEREFDEQYF.

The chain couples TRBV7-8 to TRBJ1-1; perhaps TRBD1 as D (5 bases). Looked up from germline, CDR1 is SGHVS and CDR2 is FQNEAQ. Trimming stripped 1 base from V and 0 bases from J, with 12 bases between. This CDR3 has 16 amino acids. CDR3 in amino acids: CASSLVLGQLNTEAFF. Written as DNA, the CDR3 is TGTGCCAGCAGCTTAGTTCTGGGGCAGTTGAACACTGAAGCTTTCTTT.

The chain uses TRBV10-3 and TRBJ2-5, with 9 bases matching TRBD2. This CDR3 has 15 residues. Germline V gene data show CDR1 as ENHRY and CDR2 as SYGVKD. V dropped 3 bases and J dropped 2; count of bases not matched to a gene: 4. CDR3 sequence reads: CAISDSAGGQETQYF. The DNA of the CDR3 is TGTGCCATCAGTGATTCGGCGGGAGGGCAAGAGACCCAGTACTTC.